Shown below are 26 T cell receptor beta chains from a single sample sequenced in a study of tissue T cells after allogeneic stem cell transplantation. The sample's time point: mouse harvest day 14 after allogeneic transplant. Tail vein injection delivered 10^7 T-cell-depleted bone marrow cells and 10^6 splenic CD5+ T cells. Clones were read by immunoSEQ multiplex PCR, and TCRdb kept only the in-frame ones, dropping some. The sample has more than 4,500 clones; over 40% are singletons. Sequencing was done on a sample of gut tissue. Every receptor here comes from a female BALB/c mouse given C57BL/6 T cells with graft-versus-host disease after an allogeneic hematopoietic cell transplant.

On this clone: Gene and germline names: mouse. The CDR3 reads CAWSLRGARAETLYF. The covered CDR3 bases are TGTGCCTGGAGTCTAAGGGGGGCGCGGGCAGAAACGCTGTAT. The chain joins TRBV31 to TRBJ2-3; a possible D gene is TRBD2 (7 bases). The sequence runs out 1 residue before the end of the CDR3; the remainder is reconstructed from the germline J gene. Trimming cost V 0 bases and J 3 bases, with 13 bases left between them. CDR3 length: 15 amino acids. CDR1 and CDR2 from the germline V gene are GKSSPN and SITVG.

This clone was observed once. Gene names and germline match the mouse. The read ends 1 residue before the CDR3 terminus; that terminus is restored from the germline J gene. The chain couples TRBV12-1 to TRBJ1-4; D is uncertain. V was trimmed by 0 bases and J by 0 bases, leaving 4 bases between them. The CDR3 runs 14 residues. Germline-derived CDR1 and CDR2 are SGHSN and HYEKVE. The CDR3: CASSLQISNERLFF. The DNA read from the CDR3 is TGTGCCAGCTCTCTCCAGATTTCCAACGAAAGATTATTT.

This clone counts as medium-sized. The listed genes are named as in mouse. The read terminates 1 residue ahead of where the CDR3 ends, so the germline J gene completes it. The chain uses TRBV31 and TRBJ2-7; TRBD1 matches 10 bases. CDR1 GKSSPN and CDR2 SITVG come from the germline V gene. Trimming took 0 bases from V and 3 from J; bases not matched to a gene: 2. The CDR3 has 14 amino acids. The DNA read from the CDR3 is TGTGCCTGGAGTCTAGGGACAGGGGACTATGAACAGTAC. Translating it yields CAWSLGTGDYEQY. The whole CDR3 region reads CAWSLGTGDYEQYF.

This clone was seen once. All gene names here are mouse names. The read terminates 1 residue ahead of where the CDR3 ends, so the germline J gene completes it. The rearrangement uses TRBV1 and TRBJ2-1; tentatively, D is TRBD2 (6 bases). Germline loops: CDR1 NSQYPW, CDR2 LRSPGD (reference sequence). The CDR3 is 16 amino acids. Trimming pared 1 base from V and 7 bases from J, leaving 17 bases between. The CDR3 here is CTCSAAPLGKGAEQFF. CDR3 DNA, as far as it was read: TGCACCTGCAGTGCAGCCCCGCTGGGGAAGGGGGCTGAGCAGTTC.

With regard to this clone: Gene names are the mouse ones. This CDR3 reads CASGEMGSQNTLYF. CDR3 DNA (partial): TGTGCCAGCGGTGAAATGGGTAGTCAAAACACCTTGTAC. The chain has TRBV13-2 and TRBJ2-4; the D is unclear. The read halts 1 residue ahead of the CDR3 end, with the missing end drawn from the germline J gene. V was clipped by 2 bases and J by 0 bases, with 7 bases between them. The CDR3 runs to 14 residues. The germline CDR1 and CDR2 sequences are NNHNN and SYGAGS (reference sequence).

This clone is classed as medium-sized (0.01 to 0.1%). The gene symbols are mouse symbols. The read stops 1 residue short of the end of the CDR3; the missing end is completed from the germline J gene. The rearrangement links TRBV12-2 to TRBJ1-3; 8 nucleotides agree with TRBD1. Germline V gene data show CDR1 as SGHLS and CDR2 as HYDKME. The junction had 3 bases not matched to a gene; V was cut back by 1 base and J by 2 bases. The CDR3 is 15 residues long. CDR3 bases read: TGTGCCAGCTCTCTGTTACAGGGGGCTGGAAATACGCTCTAT. This translates into CASSLLQGAGNTLY. The whole CDR3 protein is CASSLLQGAGNTLYF.

In this sample, this clone is medium-sized. The genes and germline here are from mouse. The DNA ends 1 residue before the CDR3 does, and the rest of the CDR3 is filled in from the germline J gene. Distinct nucleotide sequences in the sample also encode this CDR3. The rearrangement links TRBV2 to TRBJ2-7; TRBD1 agrees at 7 bases. The CDR3 is made up of 14 amino acids. From germline, CDR1 is LGHNA and CDR2 YSYQKL. The V gene end was trimmed by 4 bases and the J gene end by 0 bases; junction bases not matched to a gene: 3. CDR3 bases read: TGTGCCAGCAGCCCTCGGGACAGCTCCTATGAACAGTAC. Protein product: CASSPRDSSYEQY. The entire CDR3 sequence reads CASSPRDSSYEQYF.

This clone was observed a few times. Gene and germline names: mouse. The DNA ends 1 residue before the CDR3 does, and the rest of the CDR3 is filled in from the germline J gene. V is TRBV21 and J is TRBJ2-7; D is possibly TRBD1 (6 bases). TRBV21 is designated an ORF whose function remains uncertain. The CDR3 sequence is 13 residues long. Trimming removed 6 bases from V and 0 bases from J, with 9 bases in between. Incomplete CDR3 DNA: TGTGCTAGCAGGGGACAAAACTCCTATGAACAGTAC. Protein sequence: CASRGQNSYEQY. The entire CDR3 protein is CASRGQNSYEQYF.

Comments on this clone: Germline and genes here are mouse. The read gets to within 1 residue of the CDR3 end, and the germline J gene fills in the rest. The rearrangement uses TRBV26 and TRBJ1-4, with 9 bases aligning to TRBD1. Trimming cost V 1 base and J 7 bases; bases outside gene matches: 4. CDR1 and CDR2 (germline): KGHPV, FQNQEV (reference sequence). The CDR3 spans 15 residues. This CDR3 reads CASSLWTGVGERLFF. The CDR3 DNA, read in part, is TGTGCCAGCAGTCTGTGGACAGGGGTGGGCGAAAGATTATTT. Variable domain in full (rest from reference TRBV26 and TRBJ1-4): NSKVIQTPRYLVKGQGQKAKMRCIPEKGHPVVFWYQQNKNNEFKFLINFQNQEVLQQIDMTEKRFSAECPSNSPCSLEIQSSEAGDSALYLCASSLWTGVGERLFFGHGTKLSVL.

Note on this clone: The gene names given are mouse names. The read ends 1 residue shy of where the CDR3 ends; the end is completed using the germline J gene. The chain combines TRBV26 with TRBJ2-2, with D unresolved. Germline CDR1 reads KGHPV; CDR2 reads FQNQEV (reference sequence). The CDR3 contains 14 residues. V lost 0 bases and J lost 0, with 2 bases in between. The CDR3 sequence: CASSLSTNTGQLYF. CDR3 DNA, as far as it was read: TGTGCCAGCAGTCTGTCTACAAACACCGGGCAGCTCTAC.

As regards this clone: Germline and genes: mouse. CDR3 DNA, as far as it was read: TGTGCCAGCAGTCCCGACAGGGTATTTGGCACCGGGCAGCTCTAC. Protein product: CASSPDRVFGTGQLY. The CDR3 reads in full as CASSPDRVFGTGQLYF. The chain recombines TRBV19 with TRBJ2-2; 7 bases map to TRBD1. The read ends 1 residue early relative to the CDR3; the germline J gene fills the gap. V was clipped by 4 bases and J by 4 bases; unmatched bases: 10. The CDR3 length is 16 residues. CDR1 FNHDT and CDR2 SITEND come from the germline V gene (reference sequence).

As to this clone: Each gene name is a mouse one. The CDR3 goes on 1 residue after the read ends, and that part is filled in from the germline J gene. The genes are TRBV23 and TRBJ2-1; TRBD1 was called by the table and not checked on the DNA. The germline CDR1 and CDR2 sequences are KGHTA and FQNQQP. The CDR3 is made up of 15 amino acids. Partial CDR3 DNA: TGCTCCAGCAGTCAAACGGGACAGGGGGATGCTGAGCAGTTC. Its translation: CSSSQTGQGDAEQF. The whole CDR3 sequence reads CSSSQTGQGDAEQFF.

For this clone: The genes and germline here are from mouse. The sequenced fragment ends 1 residue before the CDR3 boundary, so the rest is inferred from the germline J gene. The chain has TRBV12-1 and TRBJ2-4, with 9 nucleotides matching TRBD1. V dropped 2 bases and J dropped 8; count of bases not matched to a gene: 1. CDR3 length: 12 residues. Germline assignment: CDR1 SGHSN and CDR2 HYEKVE. This chain's CDR3 is CASSHRGLTLYF. The CDR3 DNA, read in part, is TGTGCCAGCTCTCACAGGGGGCTCACCTTGTAC.

Comment on this clone: Any gene name here is a mouse gene name. The CDR3 end is not reached by the read, which stops 1 residue before it; the germline J gene fills it in. The chain links TRBV23 to TRBJ2-5; the table's D gene call, TRBD2, was not cross checked with the DNA. This CDR3 is built from 14 residues. The germline V gene encodes CDR1 KGHTA and CDR2 FQNQQP. Partial CDR3 DNA: TGCTCCAGCAGACTGACTGGTAACCAAGACACCCAGTAC. Amino acid sequence: CSSRLTGNQDTQY. From start to end, the CDR3 is CSSRLTGNQDTQYF.

About this clone itself: Mouse germline and gene names are used. The read comes to an end 1 residue before the CDR3 does, leaving the germline J gene to fill in the end. V is TRBV12-1 and J is TRBJ1-3; unclear D gene. Germline assignment: CDR1 SGHSN and CDR2 HYEKVE. The CDR3 spans 15 residues. Trimming removed 0 bases at V and 0 bases at J, with 8 bases between. The CDR3 DNA, read in part, is TGTGCCAGCTCTCTCGTGGGGAATTCTGGAAATACGCTCTAT. Encoded protein: CASSLVGNSGNTLY. The whole CDR3 region reads CASSLVGNSGNTLYF.

To note about this clone: Gene names are mouse gene names. The CDR3 region is CTCSADGFQNTLYF. Partial CDR3 DNA: TGCACCTGCAGTGCAGATGGGTTTCAAAACACCTTGTAC. The chain carries TRBV1 and TRBJ2-4; D call uncertain. Read sequence stops 1 residue before the CDR3 end, and the germline J gene provides the missing end. There are 14 residues in the CDR3. The V gene's germline CDR1 is NSQYPW and CDR2 LRSPGD (reference sequence). Trimming took 0 bases from V and 2 from J, leaving 6 bases between them.

This clone was seen a handful of times. The gene symbols are mouse symbols. The read terminates 1 residue before the CDR3 end, so the remaining end is supplied by the germline J gene. This chain connects TRBV23 to TRBJ2-3; the table names TRBD1, a call not compared with the DNA. Germline V gene lookup returns CDR1 KGHTA and CDR2 FQNQQP. This CDR3 region has 14 residues. The CDR3 bases that were read are TGCTCCAGCAGCAGGACAGCTAGTGCAGAAACGCTGTAT. This codes for CSSSRTASAETLY. The whole CDR3 sequence is CSSSRTASAETLYF.

With respect to this clone: Gene labels here are mouse ones. With the read ending 1 residue before the CDR3 end, the germline J gene is used to fill in that end. The chain couples TRBV16 to TRBJ2-1, with D tentatively TRBD1 (5 bases). With 3 bases removed from V and 7 bases from J, the gap between germline ends came to 10 bases. CDR3 length: 13 amino acids. Looked up from germline, CDR1 is SGHSA and CDR2 is FRNQAP. The CDR3 loop reads CASSFRVEAEQFF. The CDR3 DNA, read in part, is TGTGCAAGCAGCTTCAGGGTTGAGGCTGAGCAGTTC.

By sample fraction, this clone is medium-sized. Gene names and germline match the mouse. The observed sequence ends 1 residue before the CDR3 terminus, with the missing tail filled in from the germline J gene. The chain has TRBV26 and TRBJ1-6, with a weak D call TRBD1 (6 bases). TRBJ1-6 is recorded as an ORF, its role being uncertain. This CDR3 comprises 14 residues. V was cut by 3 bases and J by 7 bases, with 10 bases left in between. CDR1 KGHPV and CDR2 FQNQEV come from the germline V gene (reference sequence). Incomplete CDR3 DNA: TGTGCCAGCAGTCTCACAGGGAGGAATTCGCCCCTCTAC. Encoded protein: CASSLTGRNSPLY. Given in full, the CDR3 is CASSLTGRNSPLYF.

About this clone: Here the gene names and germline are mouse. The read finishes 1 residue shy of the CDR3 end, and the germline J gene is used to complete it. This chain connects TRBV12-2 to TRBJ2-2; 9 positions agree with TRBD2. Germline CDR1 reads SGHLS; CDR2 reads HYDKME. The CDR3 loop spans 16 amino acids. V lost 1 base and J lost 4; bases outside the gene matches: 6. The sequenced CDR3 bases are TGTGCCAGCTCTCTTGCGGGACTGGGTTCCACCGGGCAGCTCTAC. Protein sequence: CASSLAGLGSTGQLY. The whole CDR3 is CASSLAGLGSTGQLYF.

With regard to this clone: The gene names given are mouse names. The read ends 1 residue shy of where the CDR3 ends; the end is completed using the germline J gene. The chain uses TRBV26 and TRBJ2-4, with 9 bases aligning to TRBD2. Trimming took 3 bases from V and 6 from J; bases not matched to a gene: 1. Germline CDR1 is KGHPV and CDR2 is FQNQEV (reference sequence). The CDR3 covers 13 residues. The CDR3 sequence is CASSLLGGNTLYF. The CDR3 bases that were read are TGTGCCAGCAGTCTTCTGGGGGGGAACACCTTGTAC. The full variable domain, rest sourced from reference TRBV26 and TRBJ2-4, is NSKVIQTPRYLVKGQGQKAKMRCIPEKGHPVVFWYQQNKNNEFKFLINFQNQEVLQQIDMTEKRFSAECPSNSPCSLEIQSSEAGDSALYLCASSLLGGNTLYFGAGTRLSVL.

This clone showed up just a few times. The gene symbols are mouse symbols. The DNA ends 1 residue before the CDR3 does, and the rest of the CDR3 is filled in from the germline J gene. The genes are TRBV13-1 and TRBJ2-1, with 10 bases lining up with TRBD2. Germline V lookup: CDR1 NSHNY, CDR2 SYGAGN. V trimming: 5 bases; J trimming: 1 base; junction bases outside the gene matches: 0. The CDR3 covers 14 residues. Here the CDR3 reads CASRTGGNYAEQFF. Incomplete CDR3 DNA: TGTGCCAGCAGGACTGGGGGGAACTATGCTGAGCAGTTC.

Worth noting for this clone: The genes are named according to mouse. The read ends 1 residue shy of where the CDR3 ends; the end is completed using the germline J gene. The rearrangement joins TRBV19 to TRBJ2-5; 8 bases map to TRBD1. V trimming: 5 bases; J trimming: 1 base; junction bases outside the gene matches: 0. In germline, CDR1 is FNHDT, CDR2 SITEND (reference sequence). This CDR3 has 13 amino acids. The covered CDR3 bases are TGTGCCAGCAGACAGGGGGACCAAGACACCCAGTAC. It translates to CASRQGDQDTQY. The whole CDR3 protein is CASRQGDQDTQYF.

Regarding this clone: All gene names here are mouse names. The CDR3 goes on 1 residue after the read ends, and that part is filled in from the germline J gene. This chain uses TRBV26 with TRBJ2-7; D is ambiguous. CDR3 length: 13 amino acids. V was trimmed by 4 bases and J by 0 bases, leaving 7 bases between them. CDR1 is KGHPV, CDR2 FQNQEV, per germline (reference sequence). The chain's CDR3 is CASSRQISYEQYF. The CDR3 bases that were read are TGTGCCAGCAGTCGACAAATCTCCTATGAACAGTAC.

Worth noting for this clone: The genes are named according to mouse. The read gets to within 1 residue of the CDR3 end, and the germline J gene fills in the rest. The chain employs TRBV24 and TRBJ2-5; 9 bases fit TRBD2. Germline CDR1 and CDR2: KGHTA and FRNEEI. Trimming removed 2 bases from V and 4 bases from J; junction bases left unmatched: 7. The CDR3 is 16 amino acids. Partial CDR3 DNA: TGTGCCAGCAGTCTGAGTGGGGGGGCGCGAGAAGACACCCAGTAC. It translates to CASSLSGGAREDTQY. The whole CDR3 protein reads CASSLSGGAREDTQYF.

This clone came up a few times. The gene symbols are mouse symbols. The DNA ends 1 residue before the CDR3 does, and the rest of the CDR3 is filled in from the germline J gene. This sequence joins TRBV26 and TRBJ1-3; a weak D match, TRBD1 (6 bases). Germline loops: CDR1 KGHPV, CDR2 FQNQEV (reference sequence). V lost 5 bases to trimming and J lost 0 bases, with 11 bases between them. The CDR3 is made up of 15 amino acids. CDR3 residues: CASSYGTNSGNTLYF. The covered CDR3 bases are TGTGCCAGCAGTTACGGGACAAATTCTGGAAATACGCTCTAT.